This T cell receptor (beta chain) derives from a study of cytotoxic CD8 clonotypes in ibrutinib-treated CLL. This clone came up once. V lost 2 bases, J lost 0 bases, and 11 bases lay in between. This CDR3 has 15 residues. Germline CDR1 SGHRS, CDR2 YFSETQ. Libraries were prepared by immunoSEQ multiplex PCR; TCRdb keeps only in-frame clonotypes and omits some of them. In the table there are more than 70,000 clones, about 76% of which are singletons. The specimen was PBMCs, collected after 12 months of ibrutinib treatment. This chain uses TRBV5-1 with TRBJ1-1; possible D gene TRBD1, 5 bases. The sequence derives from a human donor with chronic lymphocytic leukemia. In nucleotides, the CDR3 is TGCGCCAGCAGCTTTCGGCGGGGGATGAACACTGAAGCTTTCTTT. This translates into CASSFRRGMNTEAFF.